This T cell receptor (beta chain) stems from a study of T cell repertoires in cytomegalovirus infection. Study-level information: CMV infection and matching HLA type were both indicated by public TCR beta signatures.

Looked up from germline, CDR1 is SEHNR and CDR2 is FQNEAQ (reference sequence). CDR3 length: 15 residues. Losses at the gene ends were 5 bases for V and 7 bases for J; bases not matched to a gene: 8. Comment on this clonotype: The antigen is unknown.

Via MiXCR, TCRdb re-called the reads, giving one row per CDR3 protein. The sample consists of 100,000 to 150,000 distinct CDR3 sequences, around 30% of them appearing once. This rearrangement joins TRBV7-9 to TRBJ1-5, with 10 bases fitting TRBD1. This sequence originates from a human donor in good health (CMV status not recorded). Some clones in this sample may be carry-over from other donors' samples. Material: CD8+ T cells from cultured PBMCs, obtained from culture after CMV antigen stimulation. This CDR3 is CASSPRTGGGQPQHF. In DNA, the CDR3 is TGTGCCAGCAGCCCCCGGACAGGGGGAGGACAGCCCCAGCATTTT.